A single sample is the source of the 14 T cell receptor beta chains below, sequenced in a study of Ad26.COV2.S vaccination and SARS-CoV-2 variants. Treatment noted: around 19 received Ad26.COV2.S at low or high dose, single or two shots; 5 received placebo; per-sample allocation not given. Samples were taken on day 63 after the first vaccine or placebo injection. Sequencing used immunoSEQ multiplex PCR; TCRdb keeps in-frame clones, though not all of them. The table lists some 460,000 clones, 80% to 90% of them singletons. The sample consisted of peripheral blood, taken in a trial of Ad26.COV2.S vaccine versus placebo. The source is a person between 18 and 60 years old who received the Ad26.COV2.S COVID-19 vaccine or a placebo.

The rearrangement joins TRBV14 to TRBJ1-2; TRBD1 matches at 9 bases. Germline V gives CDR1 SGHDN, CDR2 FVKESK. V lost 4 bases to trimming and J lost 7 bases; unmatched junction nucleotides: 13. This CDR3 comprises 16 residues. As DNA, the CDR3 is TGTGCCAGCAGCCCAACGCGTACAGGGGGCGATGGTGGCTACACCTTC. Translating it yields CASSPTRTGGDGGYTF.

J is TRBJ1-6 and V is TRBV3-1 (or the pseudogene TRBV3-2), with 7 bases lining up with TRBD1. This CDR3 has 15 residues. V lost 2 bases and J lost 8; bases outside the gene matches: 6. Germline assignment: CDR1 LGHDT and CDR2 YNNKEL (reference sequence). CDR3 nucleotides: TGTGCCAGCAGCCAACTGGGGACAGCGGATTCACCCCTCCACTTT. It is translated as CASSQLGTADSPLHF.

This chain links TRBV6-5 with TRBJ2-2; 10 bases are a match to TRBD1. The CDR3 consists of 15 residues. J gave up 4 bases and V 5 bases, and 4 bases lay outside the gene matches. CDR1 and CDR2 from the germline V gene are MNHEY and SVGAGI. The CDR3 here is CASSRQGARTGELFF. In DNA form, the CDR3 reads TGTGCCAGCAGTAGACAGGGGGCCCGCACCGGGGAGCTGTTTTTT.

This chain connects TRBV5-6 to TRBJ2-3; TRBD1 matches 8 bases. Trimming took 3 bases from V and 9 from J; bases not matched to a gene: 6. From germline, CDR1 is SGHDT and CDR2 YYEEEE. This CDR3 spans 13 amino acids. The CDR3 spells CASSWGQEWTQYF. The CDR3 DNA sequence: TGTGCCAGCAGCTGGGGACAGGAATGGACGCAGTATTTT.

This clone is a singleton in its sample. This rearrangement joins TRBV29-1 to TRBJ2-5; D possibly uses TRBD1 or TRBD2 (6 bases each). The CDR3 consists of 12 residues. Trimming removed 8 bases from V and 3 bases from J, with 13 bases in between. In germline, CDR1 is SQVTM, CDR2 ANQGSEA. The CDR3 DNA reads TGCAGCACACGGGGGCCAGAAGAGACCCAGTACTTC. Encoded protein: CSTRGPEETQYF.

V and J are TRBV7-9 and TRBJ1-6; the D is unclear. Looked up from germline, CDR1 is SEHNR and CDR2 is FQNEAQ (reference sequence). This CDR3 has 16 amino acids. V gave up 2 bases and J gave up 0 bases, with 8 bases separating them. CDR3 residues: CASSLLRDSYNSPLHF. In nucleotides, the CDR3 is TGTGCCAGCAGCTTACTGCGCGACTCCTATAATTCACCCCTCCACTTT.

In nucleotides, the CDR3 is TGTGCCAGCAGCCAGGACTGGATCTACAATGAGCAGTTCTTC. Residues: CASSQDWIYNEQFF. V usage is TRBV7-9 and J usage is TRBJ2-1, with a weak D call TRBD2 (5 bases). The CDR3 totals 14 residues. The V gene's germline CDR1 is SEHNR and CDR2 FQNEAQ (reference sequence). V was trimmed by 5 bases and J by 3 bases, leaving 11 bases between them.

The chain recombines TRBV28 with TRBJ1-3, with no clear D. Germline V CDR1 and CDR2: MDHEN, SYDVKM. The length of the CDR3 is 12 residues. Trimming cost V 7 bases and J 2 bases, with 6 bases left between them. The CDR3 reads CASNVPGNTIYF. CDR3 sequence (DNA): TGTGCCAGCAATGTGCCTGGAAACACCATATATTTT.

V and J are TRBV7-3 and TRBJ2-3; tentative D call: TRBD2 (6 bases). Between the trimmed V and J ends, which lost 6 bases and 1 base, there was a span of 11 bases. Germline lookup yields CDR1 SGHTA and CDR2 FQGTGA. The CDR3 has 14 residues. The CDR3 is CASRTRGGTDTQYF. In DNA form, the CDR3 reads TGTGCCAGCAGGACCCGCGGGGGCACAGATACGCAGTATTTT.

The chain links TRBV11-3 to TRBJ2-7; 12 bases are a match to TRBD2. This CDR3 is 14 amino acids long. Germline V gives CDR1 SGHNT, CDR2 YENEEA. The J segment lost 6 bases and the V segment lost 3 bases, leaving 3 bases of the junction unmatched. The CDR3 coding sequence is TGTGCCAGCAGCTTGACTAGCGGGAGCTCCGAGCAGTACTTC. The encoded protein is CASSLTSGSSEQYF.

The J gene is TRBJ2-1, the V gene TRBV2; 9 positions agree with TRBD2. This CDR3 comprises 15 residues. CDR1 is SNHLY, CDR2 FYNNEI, per germline. Germline trimming cut 6 bases from V and 5 bases from J; bases unmatched to any gene: 8. The CDR3 region is CASSQGAGGDNEQFF. The CDR3 nucleotides read TGTGCCAGCAGCCAGGGTGCGGGGGGGGACAATGAGCAGTTCTTC. Filled out from reference TRBV2 and TRBJ2-1, the complete variable domain reads EPEVTQTPSHQVTQMGQEVILRCVPISNHLYFYWYRQILGQKVEFLVSFYNNEISEKSEIFDDQFSVERPDGSNFTLKIRSTKLEDSAMYFCASSQGAGGDNEQFFGPGTRLTVL.

V is TRBV2 and J is TRBJ2-6, with no clear D. There are 15 residues in the CDR3. The V gene lost 7 bases and the J gene lost 0 bases, with 10 bases spanning the gap. CDR1 and CDR2 (germline): SNHLY, FYNNEI. CDR3 coding DNA: TGTGCCAGCAAAATCGGTTTCTCTGGGGCCAACGTCCTGACTTTC. It encodes CASKIGFSGANVLTF.

The rearrangement uses TRBV6-5 and TRBJ1-2; tentative D call: TRBD1 (6 bases). Germline CDR1 and CDR2: MNHEY and SVGAGI. This CDR3 region has 14 residues. V was pared by 0 bases and J by 7 bases, with 12 bases between. CDR3 in DNA: TGTGCCAGCAGTTACTCTCAGGGGTACTCTGGCTACACCTTC. It is translated as CASSYSQGYSGYTF.

The chain recombines TRBV10-3 with TRBJ1-1; D not certain. The ends were cut back, 0 bases at V and 0 bases at J, with 23 bases in the middle. CDR3 length equals 20 residues. Germline V gene lookup returns CDR1 ENHRY and CDR2 SYGVKD. CDR3 region: CAISESTHILVANMNTEAFF. CDR3 DNA: TGTGCCATCAGTGAGTCGACTCACATCCTGGTGGCCAACATGAACACTGAAGCTTTCTTT.